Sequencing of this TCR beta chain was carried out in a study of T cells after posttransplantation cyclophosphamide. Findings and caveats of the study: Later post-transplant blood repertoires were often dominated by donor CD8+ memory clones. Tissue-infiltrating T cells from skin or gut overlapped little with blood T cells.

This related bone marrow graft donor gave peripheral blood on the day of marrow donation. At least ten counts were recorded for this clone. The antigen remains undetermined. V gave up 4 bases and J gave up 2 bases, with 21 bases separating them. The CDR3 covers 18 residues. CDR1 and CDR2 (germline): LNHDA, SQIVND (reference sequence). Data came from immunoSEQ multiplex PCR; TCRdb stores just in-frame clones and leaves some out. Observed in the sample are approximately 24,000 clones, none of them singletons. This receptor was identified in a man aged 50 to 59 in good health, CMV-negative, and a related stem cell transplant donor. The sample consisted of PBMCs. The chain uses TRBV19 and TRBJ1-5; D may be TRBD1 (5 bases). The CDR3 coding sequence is TGTGCCAGTAGTACCGGGAGGGCAAGGGGTTTAGGCAATCAGCCCCAGCATTTT. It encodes CASSTGRARGLGNQPQHF. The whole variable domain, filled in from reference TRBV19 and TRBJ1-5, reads DGGITQSPKYLFRKEGQNVTLSCEQNLNHDAMYWYRQDPGQGLRLIYYSQIVNDFQKGDIAEGYSVSREKKESFPLTVTSAQKNPTAFYLCASSTGRARGLGNQPQHFGDGTRLSIL.